A single sample is the source of the 4 T cell receptor beta chains below, sequenced in a study of shared clonotypes between healthy human individuals. Assay used: immunoSEQ multiplex PCR; TCRdb lists only in-frame clones, some missing. The repertoire holds about 2.2 million clones, with 93% as singletons. CD8 cells classed as naive were CD45RO-negative and positively selected for CCR7, excluding terminally differentiated effector memory CD45RA+ cells. Material: naive CD8+ T cells from PBMCs. Receptors originate from a man in his late teens or twenties in good health. Some clones in this sample may be carry-over from other donors' samples.

This chain uses TRBV9 with TRBJ2-2; the D gene is possibly TRBD2 (5 bases). Germline V CDR1 and CDR2: SGDLS, YYNGEE. There are 13 residues in the CDR3. Trimming pared 5 bases from V and 4 bases from J, leaving 9 bases between. The CDR3 DNA follows: TGTGCCAGCAGTGAGGCGGGCACCGGGGAGCTGTTTTTT. Translating it yields CASSEAGTGELFF.

The CDR3 region is CASSPRVREWNTEAFF. The CDR3 DNA reads as TGTGCCAGTAGCCCTAGGGTTCGGGAATGGAACACTGAAGCTTTCTTT. The chain links TRBV19 to TRBJ1-1; D is ambiguous. In germline, CDR1 is LNHDA, CDR2 SQIVND (reference sequence). V lost 6 bases and J 1 base, leaving 18 bases between the germline ends. The CDR3 contains 16 residues.

The J gene is TRBJ2-3, the V gene TRBV7-8; D is unclear. Deletions cut 1 base from V and 1 base from J, with 18 bases between. The germline CDR1 and CDR2 sequences are SGHVS and FQNEAQ. CDR3 length: 18 residues. The CDR3 DNA is TGTGCCAGCAGCTTAGGGCTACCCGCGAGGAAGGGCACAGATACGCAGTATTTT. Translating it yields CASSLGLPARKGTDTQYF.

The gene calls are TRBV2 and TRBJ1-1, with unresolved D. From germline, CDR1 is SNHLY and CDR2 FYNNEI. The CDR3 is made up of 17 amino acids. V lost 10 bases and J 4 bases, leaving 28 bases between the germline ends. The CDR3 sequence is CANSPSLVANSGTEAFF. The CDR3 nucleotides read TGTGCCAATTCTCCCTCCTTAGTGGCCAACTCGGGCACTGAAGCTTTCTTT. Full variable domain (rest looked up from reference TRBV2 and TRBJ1-1): EPEVTQTPSHQVTQMGQEVILRCVPISNHLYFYWYRQILGQKVEFLVSFYNNEISEKSEIFDDQFSVERPDGSNFTLKIRSTKLEDSAMYFCANSPSLVANSGTEAFFGQGTRLTVV.